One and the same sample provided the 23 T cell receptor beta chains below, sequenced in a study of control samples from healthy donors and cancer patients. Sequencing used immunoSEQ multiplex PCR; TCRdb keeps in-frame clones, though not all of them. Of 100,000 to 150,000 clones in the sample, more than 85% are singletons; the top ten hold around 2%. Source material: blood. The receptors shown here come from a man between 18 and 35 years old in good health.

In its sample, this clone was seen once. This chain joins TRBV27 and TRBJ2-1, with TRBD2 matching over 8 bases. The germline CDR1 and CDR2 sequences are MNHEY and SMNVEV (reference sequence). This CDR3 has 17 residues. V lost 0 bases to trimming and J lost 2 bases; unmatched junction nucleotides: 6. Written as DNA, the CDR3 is TGTGCCAGCAGTTTATCTTCCGGGAGGGCCGCCTACAATGAGCAGTTCTTC. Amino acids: CASSLSSGRAAYNEQFF.

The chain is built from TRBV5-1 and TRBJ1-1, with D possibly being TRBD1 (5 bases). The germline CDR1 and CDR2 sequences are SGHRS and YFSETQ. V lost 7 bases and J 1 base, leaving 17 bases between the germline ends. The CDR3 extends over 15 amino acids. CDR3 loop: CASGSGRAGNTEAFF. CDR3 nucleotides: TGCGCCAGCGGCTCAGGGAGAGCAGGGAACACTGAAGCTTTCTTT.

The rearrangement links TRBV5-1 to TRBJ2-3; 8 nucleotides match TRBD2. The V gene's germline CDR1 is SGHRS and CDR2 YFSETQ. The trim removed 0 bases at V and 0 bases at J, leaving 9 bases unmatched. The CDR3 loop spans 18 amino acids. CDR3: CASSLVGREASSTDTQYF. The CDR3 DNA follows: TGCGCCAGCAGCTTGGTCGGGCGGGAGGCTTCTAGCACAGATACGCAGTATTTT.

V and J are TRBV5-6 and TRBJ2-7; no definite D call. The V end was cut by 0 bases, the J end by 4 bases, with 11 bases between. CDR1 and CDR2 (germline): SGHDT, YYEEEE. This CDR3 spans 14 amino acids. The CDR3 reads CASSLVPGAYEQYF. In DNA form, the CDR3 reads TGTGCCAGCAGCTTGGTGCCGGGCGCTTACGAGCAGTACTTC.

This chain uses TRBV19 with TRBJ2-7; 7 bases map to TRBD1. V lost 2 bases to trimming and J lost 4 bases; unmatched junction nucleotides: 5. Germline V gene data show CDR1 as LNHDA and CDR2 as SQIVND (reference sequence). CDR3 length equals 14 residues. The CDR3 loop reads CASSISSDRYEQYF. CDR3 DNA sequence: TGTGCCAGTAGTATATCGTCGGACAGGTACGAGCAGTACTTC.

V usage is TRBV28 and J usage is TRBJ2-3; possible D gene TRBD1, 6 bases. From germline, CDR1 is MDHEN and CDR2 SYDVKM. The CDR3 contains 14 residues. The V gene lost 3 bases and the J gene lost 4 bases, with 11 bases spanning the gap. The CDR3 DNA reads TGTGCCAGCAGTTTGCCCGGGACATCAGATACGCAGTATTTT. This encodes CASSLPGTSDTQYF.

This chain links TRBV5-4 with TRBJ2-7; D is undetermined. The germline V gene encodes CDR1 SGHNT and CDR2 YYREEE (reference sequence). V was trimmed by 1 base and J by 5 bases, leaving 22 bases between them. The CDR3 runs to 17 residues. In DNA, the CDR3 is TGTGCCAGCAGCTTGCCCCCCCCACCTGGGTCGGTACACGAGCAGTACTTC. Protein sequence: CASSLPPPPGSVHEQYF.

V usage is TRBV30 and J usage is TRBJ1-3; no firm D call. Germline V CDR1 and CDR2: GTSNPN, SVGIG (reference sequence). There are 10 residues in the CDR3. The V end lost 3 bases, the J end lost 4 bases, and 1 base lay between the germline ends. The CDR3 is CAWRGNTIYF. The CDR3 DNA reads TGTGCCTGGAGGGGAAACACCATATATTTT.

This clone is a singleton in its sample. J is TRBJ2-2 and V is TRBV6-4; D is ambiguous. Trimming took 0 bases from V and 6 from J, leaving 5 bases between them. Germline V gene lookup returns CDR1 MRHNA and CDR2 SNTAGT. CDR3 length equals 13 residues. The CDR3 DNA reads TGTGCCAGCAGTGACTCTGAGGCCGGGGAGCTGTTTTTT. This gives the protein CASSDSEAGELFF.

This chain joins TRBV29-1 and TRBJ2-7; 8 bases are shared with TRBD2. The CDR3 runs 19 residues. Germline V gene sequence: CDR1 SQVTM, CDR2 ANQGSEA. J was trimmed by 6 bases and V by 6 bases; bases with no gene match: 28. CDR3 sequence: CSVLPFWSAGGPSRGEQYF. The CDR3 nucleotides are TGCAGCGTACTACCTTTTTGGAGCGCGGGAGGCCCTTCTCGGGGCGAGCAGTACTTC.

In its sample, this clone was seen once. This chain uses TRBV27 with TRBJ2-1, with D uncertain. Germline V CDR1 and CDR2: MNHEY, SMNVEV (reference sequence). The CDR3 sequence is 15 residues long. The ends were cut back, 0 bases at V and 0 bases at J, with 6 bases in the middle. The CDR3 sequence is CASSLSIISYNEQFF. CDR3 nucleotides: TGTGCCAGCAGTTTATCGATTATCTCCTACAATGAGCAGTTCTTC.

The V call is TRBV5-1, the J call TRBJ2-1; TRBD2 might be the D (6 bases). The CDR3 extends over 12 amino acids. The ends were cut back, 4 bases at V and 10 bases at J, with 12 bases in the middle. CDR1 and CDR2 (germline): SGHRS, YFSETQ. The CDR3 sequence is CASSLEGREQFF. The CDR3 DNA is TGCGCCAGCAGCCTGGAGGGGCGGGAGCAGTTCTTC.

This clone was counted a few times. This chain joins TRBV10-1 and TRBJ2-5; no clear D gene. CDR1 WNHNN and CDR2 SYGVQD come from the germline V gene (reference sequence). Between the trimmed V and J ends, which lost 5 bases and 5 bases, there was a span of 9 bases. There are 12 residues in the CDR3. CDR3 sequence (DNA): TGCGCCAGCAGTTTAGGAACGGAGACCCAGTACTTC. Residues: CASSLGTETQYF.

The CDR3 nucleotides are TGCGCCAGCAGCCCGGACACCATGAACACTGAAGCTTTCTTT. Protein sequence: CASSPDTMNTEAFF. The chain links TRBV4-1 to TRBJ1-1; a possible D gene is TRBD1 (5 bases). This CDR3 spans 14 amino acids. CDR1 is MGHRA, CDR2 YSYEKL, per germline. V was clipped by 4 bases and J by 0 bases, with 9 bases between them.

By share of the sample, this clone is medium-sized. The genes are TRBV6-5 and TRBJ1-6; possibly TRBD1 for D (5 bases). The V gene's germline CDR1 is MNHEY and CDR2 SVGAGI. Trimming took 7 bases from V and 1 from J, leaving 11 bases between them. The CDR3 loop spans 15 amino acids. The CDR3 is CASIVRTSYNSPLHF. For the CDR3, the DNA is TGTGCCAGCATTGTCCGGACATCCTATAATTCACCCCTCCACTTT.

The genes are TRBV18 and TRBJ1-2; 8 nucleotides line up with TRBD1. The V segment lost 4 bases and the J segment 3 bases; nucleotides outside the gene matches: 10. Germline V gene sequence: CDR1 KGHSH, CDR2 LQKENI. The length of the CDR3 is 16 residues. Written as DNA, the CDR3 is TGTGCCAGCTCACGTGAATACAGGGGGTTCGACTATGGCTACACCTTC. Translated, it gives CASSREYRGFDYGYTF.

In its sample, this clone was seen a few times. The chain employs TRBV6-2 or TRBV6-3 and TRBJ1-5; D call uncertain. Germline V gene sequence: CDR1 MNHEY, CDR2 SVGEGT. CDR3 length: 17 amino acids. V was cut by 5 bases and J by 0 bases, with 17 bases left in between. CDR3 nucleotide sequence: TGTGCCAGCAGTGGCGTAGGGCCCCTCTATAGCAATCAGCCCCAGCATTTT. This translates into CASSGVGPLYSNQPQHF.

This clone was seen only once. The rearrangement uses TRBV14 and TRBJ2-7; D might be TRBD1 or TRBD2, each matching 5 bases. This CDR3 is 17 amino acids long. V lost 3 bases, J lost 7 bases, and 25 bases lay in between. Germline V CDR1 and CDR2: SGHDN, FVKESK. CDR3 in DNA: TGTGCCAGCAGCCAGGAGATGGGGACCCGGGGTTATAGGGAGCAGTACTTC. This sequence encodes CASSQEMGTRGYREQYF.

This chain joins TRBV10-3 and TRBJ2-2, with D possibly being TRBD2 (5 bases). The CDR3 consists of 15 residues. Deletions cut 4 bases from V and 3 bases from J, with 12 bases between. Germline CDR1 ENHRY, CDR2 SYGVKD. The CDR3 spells CAISAGVRDTGELFF. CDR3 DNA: TGTGCCATCAGTGCCGGGGTACGCGACACCGGGGAGCTGTTTTTT.

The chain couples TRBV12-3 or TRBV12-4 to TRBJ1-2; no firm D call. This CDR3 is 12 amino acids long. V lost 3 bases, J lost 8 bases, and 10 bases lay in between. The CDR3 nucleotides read TGTGCCAGCAGTTTTGGCGTGGAAGGCTACACCTTC. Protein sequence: CASSFGVEGYTF.

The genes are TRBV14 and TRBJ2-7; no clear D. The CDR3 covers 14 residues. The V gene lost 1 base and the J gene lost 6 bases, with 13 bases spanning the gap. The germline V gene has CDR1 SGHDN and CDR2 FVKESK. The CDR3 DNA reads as TGTGCCAGCAGCCAAGTGGGAACAGCGTCCGAGCAGTACTTC. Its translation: CASSQVGTASEQYF. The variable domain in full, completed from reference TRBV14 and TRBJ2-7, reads EAGVTQFPSHSVIEKGQTVTLRCDPISGHDNLYWYRRVMGKEIKFLLHFVKESKQDESGMPNNRFLAERTGGTYSTLKVQPAELEDSGVYFCASSQVGTASEQYFGPGTRLTVT.

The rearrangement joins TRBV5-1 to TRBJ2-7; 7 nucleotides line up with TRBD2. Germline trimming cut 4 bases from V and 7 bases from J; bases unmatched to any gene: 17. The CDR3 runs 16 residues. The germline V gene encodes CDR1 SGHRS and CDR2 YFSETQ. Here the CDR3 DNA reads TGCGCCAGCAGCGCGGGTACTAGCGCTCCTCCCTTAGAGCAGTACTTC. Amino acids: CASSAGTSAPPLEQYF.

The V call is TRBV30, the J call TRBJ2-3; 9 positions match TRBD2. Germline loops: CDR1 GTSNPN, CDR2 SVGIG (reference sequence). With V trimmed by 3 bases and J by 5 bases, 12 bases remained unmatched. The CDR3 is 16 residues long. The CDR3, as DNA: TGTGCCTGGAGCTACCTAGCGGGATCGGGGGAAGATACGCAGTATTTT. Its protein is CAWSYLAGSGEDTQYF.